This entry lists 11 T cell receptor beta chains sequenced from one sample in a study of response to subunit inactivated influenza vaccine. MiXCR was run by TCRdb on the RT-PCR reads, yielding one entry per CDR3 protein. Here the sample spans 450,000 to 700,000 distinct CDR3 sequences, about 15% being singletons. The specimen was PBMCs from blood, collected about 12 days after vaccination. The receptors here all came from a man aged 50-59 years who received an inactivated influenza vaccine.

J is TRBJ2-4 and V is TRBV11-2; D gene ambiguous. With 2 bases removed from V and 0 bases from J, the gap between germline ends came to 8 bases. The length of the CDR3 is 15 residues. Per the germline V gene, CDR1 is SGHAT and CDR2 is FQNNGV. CDR3 sequence reads: CASSLSALAKNIQYF. The CDR3 bases are TGTGCCAGCAGCTTATCTGCCCTAGCCAAAAACATTCAGTACTTC.

This clonotype has just a few counts. The V gene is TRBV12-3 or TRBV12-4, the J gene TRBJ1-2; D is undetermined. V dropped 1 base and J dropped 5 bases, with 11 bases sitting between them. The CDR3 contains 14 residues. The chain's CDR3 is CASSLVTFGYGYTF. The CDR3, as DNA: TGTGCCAGCAGTTTAGTGACTTTCGGGTATGGCTACACCTTC.

This clonotype was observed a handful of times. The rearrangement uses TRBV7-9 and TRBJ2-1, with 8 bases identical to TRBD2. V trimming: 5 bases; J trimming: 5 bases; junction bases outside the gene matches: 8. This CDR3 is built from 15 residues. Germline V gives CDR1 SEHNR, CDR2 FQNEAQ (reference sequence). The CDR3 nucleotides are TGTGCCAGCAGCCGACCCCGGGGGGGGCACAATGAGCAGTTCTTC. It is translated as CASSRPRGGHNEQFF. Filled out from reference TRBV7-9 and TRBJ2-1, the complete variable domain reads DTGVSQNPRHKITKRGQNVTFRCDPISEHNRLYWYRQTLGQGPEFLTYFQNEAQLEKSRLLSDRFSAERPKGSFSTLEIQRTEQGDSAMYLCASSRPRGGHNEQFFGPGTRLTVL.

The gene calls are TRBV5-1 and TRBJ2-2; a weak D match, TRBD2 (6 bases). The CDR3 is 17 amino acids. The germline V gene encodes CDR1 SGHRS and CDR2 YFSETQ. Trimming removed 4 bases from V and 4 bases from J, with 20 bases in between. In nucleotides, the CDR3 is TGCGCCAGCAGCCCCGGCCCCACCGGCGGGATCACCGGGGAGCTGTTTTTT. It is translated as CASSPGPTGGITGELFF.

The V and J genes are TRBV15 and TRBJ2-5; D tentatively reads TRBD1 or TRBD2 (7 bases each). Germline CDR1 is LNHNV and CDR2 is YYDKDF (reference sequence). The CDR3 consists of 15 residues. V was cut by 5 bases and J by 3 bases, with 16 bases left in between. CDR3 nucleotides: TGTGCCACCAGCTCCAGGGGGGGGCGCAAAGAGACCCAGTACTTC. Translation gives CATSSRGGRKETQYF. The full variable domain, in which reference TRBV15 and TRBJ2-5 provide the parts outside the CDR3, is DAMVIQNPRYQVTQFGKPVTLSCSQTLNHNVMYWYQQKSSQAPKLLFHYYDKDFNNEADTPDNFQSRRPNTSFCFLDIRSPGLGDTAMYLCATSSRGGRKETQYFGPGTRLLVL.

This clonotype was seen a handful of times. V usage is TRBV15 and J usage is TRBJ2-7, with 12 bases fitting TRBD1. This CDR3 contains 17 residues. Per germline, CDR1 LNHNV and CDR2 YYDKDF (reference sequence). The V and J ends lost 1 base and 1 base, in that order; junction bases with no gene match: 5. CDR3 bases: TGTGCCACCAGCAGAGGTCCGGGACAGGGGGCGTCCTACGAGCAGTACTTC. Encoded protein: CATSRGPGQGASYEQYF.

The sample holds a few counts of this clonotype. The rearrangement links TRBV12-3 or TRBV12-4 to TRBJ2-7; D perhaps matches TRBD1 (5 bases). V shed 3 bases and J shed 5 bases, with 8 bases lying between them. CDR3 length: 12 amino acids. CDR3 sequence: CASSLGQNEQYF. The CDR3 DNA is TGTGCCAGCAGTTTGGGGCAGAACGAGCAGTACTTC.

This clonotype was picked up a small number of times. The chain couples TRBV7-2 to TRBJ2-2; 7 nucleotides agree with TRBD1. The CDR3 has 15 residues. The germline CDR1 and CDR2 sequences are SGHTA and FQGNSA. The V gene end was trimmed by 6 bases and the J gene end by 4 bases; junction bases not matched to a gene: 8. The chain's CDR3 is CASRRDSAGTGELFF. Here the CDR3 DNA reads TGTGCCAGCAGGAGGGACAGTGCGGGCACCGGGGAGCTGTTTTTT.

This chain joins TRBV28 and TRBJ1-1; TRBD1 might be the D (6 bases). This CDR3 is built from 12 residues. Trimming took off 6 bases at V and 11 bases at J, with 16 bases between the two ends. Germline-derived CDR1 and CDR2 are MDHEN and SYDVKM. CDR3 region: CASSPTGSHAFF. CDR3 coding DNA: TGTGCCAGCAGCCCTACAGGGAGTCACGCTTTCTTT. Full variable domain (outside the CDR3, taken from reference TRBV28 and TRBJ1-1): DVKVTQSSRYLVKRTGEKVFLECVQDMDHENMFWYRQDPGLGLRLIYFSYDVKMKEKGDIPEGYSVSREKKERFSLILESASTNQTSMYLCASSPTGSHAFFGQGTRLTVV.

This clonotype was counted ten times or more. The genes are TRBV9 and TRBJ2-2, with TRBD1 matching 8 bases. Trimming took 4 bases from V and 5 from J; bases not matched to a gene: 13. The CDR3 is 17 amino acids. Germline CDR1 and CDR2: SGDLS and YYNGEE. DNA of the CDR3: TGTGCCAGCAGCTTTAACCCCGGCGACAGGGGAACCGGGGAGCTGTTTTTT. Translation: CASSFNPGDRGTGELFF.

The chain links TRBV5-1 to TRBJ2-1, with TRBD1 identical over 10 bases. J was trimmed by 4 bases and V by 6 bases; bases with no gene match: 13. The V gene's germline CDR1 is SGHRS and CDR2 YFSETQ. This CDR3 region has 17 residues. CDR3 residues: CASKSPGTGASYNEQFF. For the CDR3, the DNA is TGCGCCAGCAAGAGTCCGGGGACAGGGGCTAGTTACAATGAGCAGTTCTTC.